This T cell receptor (beta chain) is from a study of T cell repertoires in cytomegalovirus infection. TCRdb reprocessed the reads with MiXCR, giving one entry per CDR3 protein. Of around 89,000 distinct CDR3 sequences listed, over 25% are singletons. As concerns this clonotype: Its antigen remains unknown.

Germline CDR1 reads SGHVS; CDR2 reads FNYEAQ. The CDR3 is made up of 11 amino acids. Deletions cut 4 bases from V and 7 bases from J, with 7 bases between. The rearrangement joins TRBV7-6 to TRBJ1-1, with D perhaps matching TRBD1 (5 bases). The TCR sequence derives from a human donor in good health (CMV status not recorded). Some clones in this sample may be carry-over from other donors' samples. The specimen comprised CD8+ T cells from cultured PBMCs, sampled from culture after CMV antigen stimulation. Here the CDR3 reads CASSSGIEAFF. The CDR3 coding sequence is TGTGCCAGCAGCTCAGGGATTGAAGCTTTCTTT. Full variable domain (outside the CDR3, taken from reference TRBV7-6 and TRBJ1-1): GAGVSQSPRYKVTKRGQDVALRCDPISGHVSLYWYRQALGQGPEFLTYFNYEAQQDKSGLPNDRFSAERPEGSISTLTIQRTEQRDSAMYRCASSSGIEAFFGQGTRLTVV.